A single sample gave rise to the 10 T cell receptor beta chains below, sequenced in a study of cytomegalovirus exposure and HLA in healthy donors. Vbeta (60) and Jbeta (13) primers were used in the PCR. Clones were sequenced by immunoSEQ multiplex PCR, and TCRdb holds only the in-frame ones, with some missing. The sample lists about 160,000 clones; approximately 81% were seen once. The material sequenced was PBMCs. The source is a man aged 18 to 29 in good health and CMV-seronegative.

The genes are TRBV4-1 and TRBJ2-3, with D possibly matching TRBD2 (6 bases). CDR3 length: 15 residues. Looked up from germline, CDR1 is MGHRA and CDR2 is YSYEKL. Trimming took off 2 bases at V and 8 bases at J, with 17 bases between the two ends. The CDR3 nucleotides read TGCGCCAGCAGCCAATGGCGGGATCCGCCCGGTACGCAGTATTTT. It encodes CASSQWRDPPGTQYF.

J is TRBJ2-7 and V is TRBV5-6; 8 nucleotides line up with TRBD1. Per the germline V gene, CDR1 is SGHDT and CDR2 is YYEEEE. With 4 bases clipped from V and 3 bases from J, the junction kept 9 bases outside the gene matches. The CDR3 totals 15 residues. Here the CDR3 reads CASSLPRTGSYEQYF. Here the CDR3 DNA reads TGTGCCAGCAGCCTTCCGAGGACAGGGAGCTACGAGCAGTACTTC.

The V gene is TRBV28, the J gene TRBJ2-7; D possibly corresponds to TRBD2 (6 bases). V lost 7 bases and J lost 2, with 15 bases in between. CDR3 length equals 14 residues. Looked up from germline, CDR1 is MDHEN and CDR2 is SYDVKM. CDR3 protein: CASNREGTPYEQYF. CDR3 nucleotides: TGTGCCAGCAACCGAGAGGGGACTCCCTACGAGCAGTACTTC.

CDR3 sequence: CASRVAGEVYNEQFF. In nucleotides, the CDR3 is TGTGCCAGCAGGGTAGCGGGAGAGGTATACAATGAGCAGTTCTTC. The chain is built from TRBV7-3 and TRBJ2-1; 9 nucleotides align to TRBD2. Germline-derived CDR1 and CDR2 are SGHTA and FQGTGA. V trimming: 6 bases; J trimming: 4 bases; junction bases outside the gene matches: 7. The CDR3 contains 15 residues.

This chain joins TRBV30 and TRBJ1-4; a weak D match, TRBD1 (5 bases). The ends were cut back, 6 bases at V and 6 bases at J, with 11 bases in the middle. From germline, CDR1 is GTSNPN and CDR2 SVGIG (reference sequence). This CDR3 has 12 residues. The CDR3 region has the DNA TGTGCCTGTGGCCCGGGGGATGAAAAACTGTTTTTT. This gives the protein CACGPGDEKLFF.

The chain recombines TRBV19 with TRBJ1-2, with TRBD1 as a possible D gene (6 bases). The CDR3 loop spans 12 amino acids. In germline, CDR1 is LNHDA, CDR2 SQIVND (reference sequence). Trimming shortened V by 10 bases and J by 2 bases, and 11 bases separated the two germline ends. CDR3 sequence reads: CATTRGNYGYTF. The CDR3 DNA sequence: TGTGCCACCACGAGGGGGAACTATGGCTACACCTTC.

The chain employs TRBV7-8 and TRBJ2-5, with TRBD2 identical over 7 bases. The V and J ends lost 1 base and 1 base, in that order; junction bases with no gene match: 3. Germline V CDR1 and CDR2: SGHVS, FQNEAQ. The CDR3 contains 15 residues. The CDR3 DNA reads TGTGCCAGCAGCTTAGGCACGGGGGGCCAAGAGACCCAGTACTTC. This translates into CASSLGTGGQETQYF.

This clone was seen a few times. The rearrangement links TRBV5-4 to TRBJ2-7, with a tentative D call TRBD1 (6 bases). This CDR3 contains 14 residues. Germline lookup yields CDR1 SGHNT and CDR2 YYREEE (reference sequence). The V end was cut by 5 bases, the J end by 0 bases, with 12 bases between. This CDR3 reads CASSTGTSSYEQYF. The CDR3 DNA is TGTGCCAGCAGTACCGGGACATCCTCCTACGAGCAGTACTTC.

The chain employs TRBV5-6 and TRBJ1-6; 7 nucleotides line up with TRBD1. There are 16 residues in the CDR3. The V segment lost 0 bases and the J segment 10 bases; nucleotides outside the gene matches: 10. Germline V gene sequence: CDR1 SGHDT, CDR2 YYEEEE. Here the CDR3 DNA reads TGTGCCAGCAGCTTGGGATGGGGACAGTCGAGCTCACCCCTCCACTTT. Encoded protein: CASSLGWGQSSSPLHF.

This clone was recorded once. The chain is built from TRBV28 and TRBJ2-5; TRBD1 matches 9 bases. The CDR3 runs to 15 residues. CDR1 is MDHEN, CDR2 SYDVKM, per germline. Losses at the gene ends were 6 bases for V and 1 base for J; bases not matched to a gene: 6. CDR3 DNA: TGTGCCAGCAGCCGGACAGGGGCCGGCCAAGAGACCCAGTACTTC. Its protein is CASSRTGAGQETQYF.